The 18 T cell receptor beta chains listed next were all sequenced from one sample in a study of CD8+CD57+ T cells in acquired aplastic anemia. Before being chosen for sequencing, patients had shown CD8+CD57+ cell expansion by flow cytometry. TCR beta VDJ and CDR3 profiles were obtained from a genomic DNA template. MiXCR, run by TCRdb on the reads, gives a single entry per CDR3 protein. Of 250,000 to 350,000 distinct CDR3 sequences listed, under 65% were seen once; the top ten hold approximately 1.3%. Sequencing was performed on sorted CD4+, CD8+, or CD8+CD57+ T cells (not recorded which) from PBMCs. The receptors were sampled from a human donor with aplastic anemia.

This clonotype was detected ten times or more. The chain combines TRBV7-2 with TRBJ2-3; D is possibly TRBD1 (5 bases). The CDR3 is 14 amino acids. Germline V gene data show CDR1 as SGHTA and CDR2 as FQGNSA. V dropped 1 base and J dropped 2 bases, with 7 bases sitting between them. The CDR3 sequence is CASSLDRSTDTQYF. In DNA, the CDR3 is TGTGCCAGCAGCTTAGACAGGTCCACAGATACGCAGTATTTT.

In this sample, this clonotype turned up many times. This chain uses TRBV2 with TRBJ2-5; D unresolved. Germline V CDR1 and CDR2: SNHLY, FYNNEI. This CDR3 is built from 13 residues. Trimming shortened V by 7 bases and J by 5 bases, and 14 bases separated the two germline ends. DNA of the CDR3: TGTGCCAGCAATACGGCGTCTGGTGAGACCCAGTACTTC. It specifies CASNTASGETQYF.

The table lists this clonotype with many counts. This chain links TRBV11-3 with TRBJ1-1; TRBD1 is a possible D gene (5 bases). The ends were cut back, 1 base at V and 1 base at J, with 10 bases in the middle. The CDR3 is 15 residues long. Per germline, CDR1 SGHNT and CDR2 YENEEA. The CDR3: CASSLGEGTNTEAFF. As DNA, the CDR3 is TGTGCCAGCAGCTTAGGAGAGGGGACGAACACTGAAGCTTTCTTT. Full variable domain (rest looked up from reference TRBV11-3 and TRBJ1-1): EAGVVQSPRYKIIEKKQPVAFWCNPISGHNTLYWYLQNLGQGPELLIRYENEEAVDDSQLPKDRFSAERLKGVDSTLKIQPAELGDSAVYLCASSLGEGTNTEAFFGQGTRLTVV.

The V gene is TRBV20-1, the J gene TRBJ2-1, with 11 bases that match TRBD2. The CDR3 runs 16 residues. From germline, CDR1 is DFQATT and CDR2 SNEGSKA (reference sequence). V dropped 6 bases and J dropped 8; count of bases not matched to a gene: 15. Here the CDR3 reads CSALAGGPWRRDEQFF. The CDR3 DNA follows: TGCAGTGCCTTAGCGGGGGGGCCATGGCGTCGGGATGAGCAGTTCTTC.

This chain joins TRBV7-2 and TRBJ2-6, with no clear D. Germline V lookup: CDR1 SGHTA, CDR2 FQGNSA. The V gene lost 5 bases and the J gene lost 4 bases, with 15 bases spanning the gap. This CDR3 is built from 16 residues. The CDR3 spells CASSGMVARGANVLTF. CDR3 nucleotides: TGTGCCAGCAGCGGAATGGTCGCGCGAGGGGCCAACGTCCTGACTTTC. Full variable domain (missing parts from reference TRBV7-2 and TRBJ2-6): GAGVSQSPSNKVTEKGKDVELRCDPISGHTALYWYRQSLGQGLEFLIYFQGNSAPDKSGLPSDRFSAERTGGSVSTLTIQRTQQEDSAVYLCASSGMVARGANVLTFGAGSRLTVL.

The table lists this clonotype with a few counts. The chain joins TRBV29-1 to TRBJ2-2; D is undetermined. The CDR3 totals 11 residues. Germline values: CDR1 SQVTM, CDR2 ANQGSEA. V lost 4 bases and J lost 5, with 5 bases in between. The CDR3 DNA sequence: TGCAGCGTTGGGGGTACCGGGGAGCTGTTTTTT. Its translation: CSVGGTGELFF.

This clonotype occurred a few times. With a much larger clone just one base away, this may be a read error. The chain joins TRBV11-2 to TRBJ2-3; 9 bases align to TRBD2. Germline CDR1 SGHAT, CDR2 FQNNGV. Trimming cost V 0 bases and J 1 base; bases outside gene matches: 5. This CDR3 has 17 amino acids. CDR3 sequence (DNA): TGTGCCAGCAGCTTAGATATAAGCGGGGGGTGCACAGATACGCAGTATTTT. Translating it yields CASSLDISGGCTDTQYF.

The CDR3 DNA sequence: TGTGCCAGCAGCGCCTGGGAGGAGGGGGGCCACGAGCAGTACTTC. It is translated as CASSAWEEGGHEQYF. V gene TRBV9 combines with J gene TRBJ2-7, with D possibly being TRBD1 or TRBD2 (6 bases each). The CDR3 loop spans 15 amino acids. Deletions cut 3 bases from V and 5 bases from J, with 18 bases between. Germline-derived CDR1 and CDR2 are SGDLS and YYNGEE.

This clonotype was observed many times. The rearrangement uses TRBV7-6 and TRBJ2-3; TRBD1 is a possible D gene (6 bases). Between the trimmed V and J ends, which lost 6 bases and 2 bases, there was a span of 15 bases. Germline V gives CDR1 SGHVS, CDR2 FNYEAQ. This CDR3 is built from 15 residues. The CDR3 nucleotides read TGTGCCAGCAGAGATGGGGGCGGGTACACAGATACGCAGTATTTT. Protein sequence: CASRDGGGYTDTQYF. Filled out from reference TRBV7-6 and TRBJ2-3, the complete variable domain reads GAGVSQSPRYKVTKRGQDVALRCDPISGHVSLYWYRQALGQGPEFLTYFNYEAQQDKSGLPNDRFSAERPEGSISTLTIQRTEQRDSAMYRCASRDGGGYTDTQYFGPGTRLTVL.

J is TRBJ2-1 and V is TRBV7-7; 10 positions agree with TRBD1. V trimming: 5 bases; J trimming: 7 bases; junction bases outside the gene matches: 8. The germline V gene encodes CDR1 SSHAT and CDR2 FNYEAQ (reference sequence). This CDR3 has 15 residues. The CDR3 sequence: CASSTRQGAWNEQFF. Written as DNA, the CDR3 is TGTGCCAGCAGCACCCGACAGGGGGCATGGAATGAGCAGTTCTTC. Filled out from reference TRBV7-7 and TRBJ2-1, the complete variable domain reads GAGVSQSPRYKVTKRGQDVTLRCDPISSHATLYWYQQALGQGPEFLTYFNYEAQPDKSGLPSDRFSAERPEGSISTLTIQRTEQRDSAMYRCASSTRQGAWNEQFFGPGTRLTVL.

This chain connects TRBV5-6 to TRBJ2-1; 12 positions agree with TRBD2. The germline V gene has CDR1 SGHDT and CDR2 YYEEEE. This CDR3 spans 16 amino acids. The V gene end was trimmed by 2 bases and the J gene end by 8 bases; junction bases not matched to a gene: 8. The CDR3 loop reads CASSFALAGGWDEQFF. As DNA, the CDR3 is TGTGCCAGCAGCTTCGCCCTAGCGGGAGGGTGGGATGAGCAGTTCTTC.

The chain combines TRBV12-3 or TRBV12-4 with TRBJ1-6; a possible D gene is TRBD1 (5 bases). The CDR3 extends over 17 amino acids. Trimming cost V 3 bases and J 15 bases, with 27 bases left between them. DNA for the CDR3: TGTGCCAGCAGTTTTGCGTCGACAGTCCCCTCCGCGATTCTCCTCCACTTT. This translates into CASSFASTVPSAILLHF.

This clonotype was counted between two and nine times. The chain recombines TRBV24-1 with TRBJ1-3; D not certain. CDR1 is KGHDR and CDR2 is SFDVKD in the germline V gene. The V gene lost 2 bases and the J gene lost 2 bases, with 0 bases spanning the gap. This CDR3 is built from 12 residues. The CDR3 loop is CATSDSGNTIYF. For the CDR3, the DNA is TGTGCCACCAGTGATTCTGGAAACACCATATATTTT.

The CDR3 DNA reads as TGCAGCGTTGGTACAGATACGCAGTATTTT. This codes for CSVGTDTQYF. This chain links TRBV29-1 with TRBJ2-3; unclear D gene. The ends were cut back, 4 bases at V and 3 bases at J, with 2 bases in the middle. Germline CDR1 SQVTM, CDR2 ANQGSEA. The CDR3 is 10 amino acids.

As concerns this clonotype: The junction does not match germline at one end; this may be a read error. This chain links TRBV7-9 with TRBJ2-7; no firm D call. The germline CDR1 and CDR2 sequences are SEHNR and FQNEAQ (reference sequence). The CDR3 extends over 14 amino acids. The CDR3 loop is CASSVAQAPNEQYF. The CDR3 coding sequence is TGTGCCAGCAGCGTAGCCCAGGCCCCGAACGAGCAGTACTTC.

This clonotype was observed at least ten times. The chain uses TRBV7-9 and TRBJ2-3; TRBD2 matches 10 bases. The CDR3 loop spans 18 amino acids. With 3 bases clipped from V and 0 bases from J, the junction kept 9 bases outside the gene matches. CDR1 and CDR2 (germline): SEHNR, FQNEAQ (reference sequence). DNA of the CDR3: TGTGCCAGCAGCTTCCCCGGGACTAGCGTCACTAGCACAGATACGCAGTATTTT. Protein product: CASSFPGTSVTSTDTQYF.

V gene TRBV2 combines with J gene TRBJ2-5, with D possibly matching TRBD1 (6 bases). The V end lost 8 bases, the J end lost 3 bases, and 16 bases lay between the germline ends. The CDR3 loop spans 14 amino acids. Per germline, CDR1 SNHLY and CDR2 FYNNEI. CDR3 residues: CASGGSNREETQYF. CDR3 DNA sequence: TGTGCCAGCGGGGGATCCAACAGGGAAGAGACCCAGTACTTC.

V and J are TRBV29-1 and TRBJ2-7; 7 bases are a match to TRBD1. The length of the CDR3 is 11 residues. The V gene's germline CDR1 is SQVTM and CDR2 ANQGSEA. The V segment lost 8 bases and the J segment 3 bases; nucleotides outside the gene matches: 4. The CDR3 is CSLTGNYEQYF. CDR3 nucleotides: TGCAGCTTGACAGGGAACTACGAGCAGTACTTC.